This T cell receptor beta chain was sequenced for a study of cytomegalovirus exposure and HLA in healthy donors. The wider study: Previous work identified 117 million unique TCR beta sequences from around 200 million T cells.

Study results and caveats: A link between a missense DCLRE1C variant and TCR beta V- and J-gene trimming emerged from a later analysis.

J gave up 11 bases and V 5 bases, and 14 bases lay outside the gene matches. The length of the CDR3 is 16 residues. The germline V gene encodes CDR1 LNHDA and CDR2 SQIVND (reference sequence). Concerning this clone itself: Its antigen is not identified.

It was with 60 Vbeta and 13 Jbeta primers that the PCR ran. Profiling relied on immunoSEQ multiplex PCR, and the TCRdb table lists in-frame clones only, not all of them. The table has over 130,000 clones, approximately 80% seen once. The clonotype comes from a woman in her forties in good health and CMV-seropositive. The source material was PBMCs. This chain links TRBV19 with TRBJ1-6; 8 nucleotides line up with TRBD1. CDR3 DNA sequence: TGTGCCAGTAGTTCCGATGGACAGGGAGGTCGGACACCCCTCCACTTT. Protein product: CASSSDGQGGRTPLHF.